The 31 T cell receptor beta chains given below trace back to one sample, sequenced in a study of T cells in Graves' hyperthyroidism and ophthalmopathy. TCR beta CDR3 regions were amplified from RNA transcripts. The HTBI primer set was used in a first-round RT-PCR of the TCR CDR3. TCRdb fed the multiplex PCR reads into MiXCR, producing one record per CDR3 protein. Of nearly 600,000 distinct CDR3 sequences listed, 13% to 15% are singletons. The specimen was blood. These receptors came from a woman aged 18-29 years with Graves' ophthalmopathy.

This clonotype was recorded a few times. The chain uses TRBV24-1 and TRBJ2-1, with D possibly being TRBD2 (7 bases). The germline V and J ends were trimmed by 0 bases and 4 bases, with 15 bases remaining between them. The CDR3 extends over 17 amino acids. CDR1 and CDR2 (germline): KGHDR, SFDVKD. The CDR3: CATSDLGGATMYNEQFF. Written as DNA, the CDR3 is TGTGCCACCAGTGATTTGGGGGGGGCCACGATGTACAATGAGCAGTTCTTC.

The sample holds a few counts of this clonotype. The genes are TRBV7-9 and TRBJ1-2; D is undetermined. This CDR3 region has 12 residues. V was cut by 0 bases and J by 4 bases, with 3 bases left in between. The germline gives CDR1 SEHNR, CDR2 FQNEAQ (reference sequence). In DNA, the CDR3 is TGTGCCAGCAGCTTAGCCCGCTATGGCTACACCTTC. Protein: CASSLARYGYTF.

This clonotype occurred once. The rearrangement joins TRBV6-2 or TRBV6-3 to TRBJ1-3, with unresolved D. The germline V gene has CDR1 MNHEY and CDR2 SVGEGT. With 8 bases removed from V and 7 bases from J, the gap between germline ends came to 15 bases. This CDR3 comprises 13 residues. DNA of the CDR3: TGTGCCAGCGCCGAGGAATTGGGTAACACCATATATTTT. Translated: CASAEELGNTIYF.

Notes on this clonotype: A much larger clone differs from this one at a single base, so this may be a read error. This sequence joins TRBV30 and TRBJ2-3, with D perhaps assigned TRBD1 or TRBD2 (5 bases each). Germline CDR1 GTSNPN, CDR2 SVGIG (reference sequence). The CDR3 is 13 amino acids. The CDR3 region is CVWIPPPGTRQYF. The DNA of the CDR3 is TGTGTCTGGATTCCTCCCCCCGGGACGAGGCAGTATTTT.

This clonotype was observed at least ten times. The gene calls are TRBV7-8 and TRBJ1-4, with D maybe TRBD1 (6 bases). CDR3 length: 13 amino acids. Deletions cut 4 bases from V and 11 bases from J, with 14 bases between. The germline gives CDR1 SGHVS, CDR2 FQNEAQ. The CDR3 is CASSSQGQLKLFF. The CDR3 DNA is TGTGCCAGCAGCTCCCAGGGACAACTCAAACTGTTTTTT.

This clonotype was detected a few times. This chain connects TRBV11-2 to TRBJ1-1; no definite D call. V was pared by 5 bases and J by 2 bases, with 9 bases between. Germline values: CDR1 SGHAT, CDR2 FQNNGV. The CDR3 covers 13 residues. CDR3 nucleotides: TGTGCCAGCAGCACCCAGACCAACACTGAAGCTTTCTTT. Translated: CASSTQTNTEAFF.

This clonotype has a handful of counts. This chain uses TRBV29-1 with TRBJ2-3, with a tentative D call TRBD2 (6 bases). V lost 3 bases and J 2 bases, leaving 12 bases between the germline ends. Germline V gene data show CDR1 as SQVTM and CDR2 as ANQGSEA. CDR3 length: 14 amino acids. CDR3 loop: CSVESGDYTDTQYF. For the CDR3, the DNA is TGCAGCGTTGAGTCGGGGGATTACACAGATACGCAGTATTTT.

Ten or more counts support this clonotype. The CDR3 region is CASIFNNRRLNNEQFF. The CDR3, as DNA: TGTGCCAGCATCTTCAATAACAGGAGACTAAACAATGAGCAGTTCTTC. The chain joins TRBV7-9 to TRBJ2-1; D is possibly TRBD1 or TRBD2 (5 bases each). Trimming removed 7 bases at V and 5 bases at J, with 21 bases between. The CDR3 is 16 residues long. From germline, CDR1 is SEHNR and CDR2 FQNEAQ (reference sequence).

The chain joins TRBV6-5 to TRBJ2-2; 11 bases agree with TRBD1. V lost 4 bases, J lost 7 bases, and 8 bases stayed unmatched. The CDR3 is made up of 16 amino acids. Per germline, CDR1 MNHEY and CDR2 SVGAGI. Written as DNA, the CDR3 is TGTGCCAGCAGTTCGGGACAGGGGGTCTTGGGCGGGGAGCTGTTTTTT. Its protein is CASSSGQGVLGGELFF.

The table lists this clonotype with many counts. The J gene is TRBJ2-7, the V gene TRBV7-2; 8 bases fit TRBD2. CDR3 length: 16 amino acids. Germline lookup yields CDR1 SGHTA and CDR2 FQGNSA. Trimming took 1 base from V and 0 from J; bases not matched to a gene: 5. CDR3 sequence: CASSLVGGRTSYEQYF. The CDR3 DNA sequence: TGTGCCAGCAGCTTAGTGGGCGGGAGGACCTCCTACGAGCAGTACTTC.

This clonotype was detected ten times or more. V is TRBV18 and J is TRBJ2-1; D is undetermined. Germline values: CDR1 KGHSH, CDR2 LQKENI. V lost 1 base, J lost 3 bases, and 4 bases lay in between. The CDR3 covers 13 residues. DNA of the CDR3: TGTGCCAGCTCACCACAGGACTACAATGAGCAGTTCTTC. Protein: CASSPQDYNEQFF.

This clonotype was observed many times. The chain couples TRBV30 to TRBJ2-2; no clear D gene. Germline V gene data show CDR1 as GTSNPN and CDR2 as SVGIG (reference sequence). This CDR3 spans 13 amino acids. Trimming removed 2 bases from V and 0 bases from J, with 4 bases in between. CDR3: CAWSPSNTGELFF. CDR3 DNA: TGTGCCTGGAGTCCTTCGAACACCGGGGAGCTGTTTTTT.

This clonotype came up many times. This chain joins TRBV10-3 and TRBJ2-2; 10 nucleotides line up with TRBD2. Germline loops: CDR1 ENHRY, CDR2 SYGVKD. Trimming cost V 3 bases and J 6 bases; bases outside gene matches: 7. This CDR3 is 16 amino acids long. The CDR3 loop reads CAISDSSGRVPGELFF. The CDR3 DNA follows: TGTGCCATCAGTGATTCTAGCGGGAGAGTTCCCGGGGAGCTGTTTTTT.

In its sample, this clonotype was seen a few times. A much larger clone is a single base away; this may be a read error. The rearrangement joins TRBV13 to TRBJ2-7; D tentatively reads TRBD1 or TRBD2 (5 bases each). The CDR3 extends over 14 amino acids. The V gene's germline CDR1 is PRHDT and CDR2 FYEKMQ (reference sequence). The chain's CDR3 is CVSRPGPGGPEQYF. The CDR3 nucleotides read TGTGTCAGCAGGCCGGGACCAGGCGGTCCCGAGCAGTACTTC. Full variable domain (outside the CDR3, taken from reference TRBV13 and TRBJ2-7): AAGVIQSPRHLIKEKRETATLKCYPIPRHDTVYWYQQGPGQDPQFLISFYEKMQSDKGSIPDRFSAQQFSDYHSELNMSSLELGDSALYFCVSRPGPGGPEQYFGPGTRLTVT.

This clonotype was seen a few times. The gene calls are TRBV12-5 and TRBJ1-2; 8 positions match TRBD1. The CDR3 contains 19 residues. Losses at the gene ends were 0 bases for V and 8 bases for J; bases not matched to a gene: 20. CDR1 is LGHNT, CDR2 FRNRAP, per germline. In DNA form, the CDR3 reads TGTGCTAGTGGTTTGGTAATATTTTTGGGACAGGACGACGGAAAGGGCTACACCTTC. As protein: CASGLVIFLGQDDGKGYTF.

The V gene is TRBV10-3, the J gene TRBJ1-5, with unresolved D. Germline V gene data show CDR1 as ENHRY and CDR2 as SYGVKD. The CDR3 is 13 residues long. V dropped 5 bases and J dropped 2 bases, with 7 bases sitting between them. As DNA, the CDR3 is TGTGCCATCAGTCGGAATGGCAATCAGCCCCAGCATTTT. As protein: CAISRNGNQPQHF.

This clonotype was detected once. Possible read error: a much larger clone is one base away. The rearrangement links TRBV4-1 to TRBJ1-2; 9 bases fit TRBD1. V lost 1 base, J lost 9 bases, and 6 bases stayed unmatched. This CDR3 has 14 amino acids. CDR1 is MGHRA, CDR2 YSYEKL, per germline. The CDR3 coding sequence is TGCGCCAGCAGCCAAGGGACAGGGGATTATAGCTACACCTTC. Amino acid sequence: CASSQGTGDYSYTF.

This clonotype was recorded at least ten times. The chain is built from TRBV6-1 and TRBJ2-1; perhaps TRBD2 as D (6 bases). The CDR3 totals 17 residues. The V gene's germline CDR1 is MNHNS and CDR2 SASEGT. V lost 2 bases to trimming and J lost 5 bases, with 19 bases between them. Here the CDR3 reads CASSEIRLGATHNEQFF. The CDR3 DNA reads TGTGCCAGCAGTGAAATCAGACTAGGTGCGACACACAATGAGCAGTTCTTC.

This clonotype was observed at least ten times. The V gene is TRBV9, the J gene TRBJ2-7, with 11 bases identical to TRBD2. Germline assignment: CDR1 SGDLS and CDR2 YYNGEE. J was trimmed by 5 bases and V by 0 bases; bases with no gene match: 4. This CDR3 has 15 amino acids. CDR3 sequence (DNA): TGTGCCAGCAGCGTAGGCACTAGCGGGAGCCACGAGCAGTACTTC. It codes for CASSVGTSGSHEQYF. The whole variable domain, filled in from reference TRBV9 and TRBJ2-7, reads DSGVTQTPKHLITATGQRVTLRCSPRSGDLSVYWYQQSLDQGLQFLIQYYNGEERAKGNILERFSAQQFPDLHSELNLSSLELGDSALYFCASSVGTSGSHEQYFGPGTRLTVT.

The table lists this clonotype with many counts. V and J are TRBV6-2 or TRBV6-3 and TRBJ2-1; D possibly corresponds to TRBD2 (5 bases). The ends were cut back, 3 bases at V and 6 bases at J, with 12 bases in the middle. Germline CDR1 is MNHEY and CDR2 is SVGEGT. This CDR3 region has 14 residues. The CDR3 DNA sequence: TGTGCCAGCAGTTATCCCGGACTCACCAATGAGCAGTTCTTC. Its translation is CASSYPGLTNEQFF.

The table lists this clonotype with many counts. The chain recombines TRBV5-4 with TRBJ2-3; D may be TRBD1 or TRBD2 (6 bases each). The CDR3 spans 15 residues. The V gene lost 0 bases and the J gene lost 1 base, with 9 bases spanning the gap. Germline lookup yields CDR1 SGHNT and CDR2 YYREEE (reference sequence). CDR3 amino acids: CASSLGGARTDTQYF. Written as DNA, the CDR3 is TGTGCCAGCAGCTTGGGGGGGGCCCGCACAGATACGCAGTATTTT. Complete variable domain (other parts from reference TRBV5-4 and TRBJ2-3): ETGVTQSPTHLIKTRGQQVTLRCSSQSGHNTVSWYQQALGQGPQFIFQYYREEENGRGNFPPRFSGLQFPNYSSELNVNALELDDSALYLCASSLGGARTDTQYFGPGTRLTVL.

This clonotype appeared many times. V is TRBV28 and J is TRBJ2-6; TRBD1 agrees at 7 bases. The CDR3 consists of 17 residues. Per germline, CDR1 MDHEN and CDR2 SYDVKM. After removal of 4 bases from V and 0 bases from J, the junction contained 6 bases not matched to a gene. In DNA, the CDR3 is TGTGCCAGCAGTTCGGGACAGTTTCTCTCTGGGGCCAACGTCCTGACTTTC. Protein product: CASSSGQFLSGANVLTF.

Many counts were recorded for this clonotype. The chain has TRBV7-2 and TRBJ2-7, with a tentative D call TRBD2 (6 bases). Germline-derived CDR1 and CDR2 are SGHTA and FQGNSA. The ends were cut back, 5 bases at V and 3 bases at J, with 17 bases in the middle. CDR3 size: 15 residues. The DNA for the CDR3 is TGTGCCAGCAGCCGAGGACTCAGGAGGGGCTACGAGCAGTACTTC. It is translated as CASSRGLRRGYEQYF.

This clonotype has a count of ten or more. The chain has TRBV4-1 and TRBJ1-1; no clear D gene. From germline, CDR1 is MGHRA and CDR2 YSYEKL. The CDR3 consists of 15 residues. V was pared by 0 bases and J by 4 bases, with 12 bases between. The CDR3 sequence is CASSQEGAGATEAFF. CDR3 coding DNA: TGCGCCAGCAGCCAAGAAGGAGCAGGAGCCACTGAAGCTTTCTTT.

This clonotype was recorded a few times. The genes are TRBV24-1 and TRBJ2-7, with a tentative D call TRBD1 (5 bases). The CDR3 is 12 amino acids. Trimming removed 4 bases from V and 6 bases from J, with 9 bases in between. Germline values: CDR1 KGHDR, CDR2 SFDVKD. This CDR3 is CATSESGFEQYF. DNA of the CDR3: TGTGCCACCAGTGAGTCAGGGTTCGAGCAGTACTTC.

This clonotype was counted many times. The rearrangement joins TRBV7-3 to TRBJ2-1; possibly TRBD1 for D (5 bases). Looked up from germline, CDR1 is SGHTA and CDR2 is FQGTGA. With 2 bases removed from V and 3 bases from J, the gap between germline ends came to 8 bases. The CDR3 spans 14 residues. The CDR3, as DNA: TGTGCCAGCAGCTTACAGGGAAACTACAATGAGCAGTTCTTC. Translating gives CASSLQGNYNEQFF.

Only a few counts were recorded for this clonotype. This rearrangement joins TRBV19 to TRBJ2-7, with a tentative D call TRBD2 (6 bases). The CDR3 extends over 14 amino acids. Germline-derived CDR1 and CDR2 are LNHDA and SQIVND (reference sequence). V gave up 3 bases and J gave up 0 bases, with 9 bases separating them. The CDR3 is CASSIGSGSYEQYF. CDR3 DNA sequence: TGTGCCAGTAGTATCGGGAGTGGCTCCTACGAGCAGTACTTC.

This clonotype appeared a few times. The chain recombines TRBV7-9 with TRBJ2-7; D remains ambiguous. Trimming stripped 1 base from V and 6 bases from J, with 16 bases between. Germline V gives CDR1 SEHNR, CDR2 FQNEAQ (reference sequence). The CDR3 runs 15 residues. CDR3 in amino acids: CASSLDGLNSREQYF. CDR3 in DNA: TGTGCCAGCAGCTTAGATGGGCTCAACTCTCGCGAGCAGTACTTC.

The V call is TRBV6-6, the J call TRBJ1-4; D perhaps matches TRBD1 (6 bases). This CDR3 region has 16 residues. Trimming took off 0 bases at V and 7 bases at J, with 15 bases between the two ends. Germline V lookup: CDR1 MNHNY, CDR2 SVGAGI (reference sequence). CDR3 region: CASSYSIPGEGEKLFF. The CDR3 region has the DNA TGTGCCAGCAGTTACTCGATACCAGGGGAAGGTGAAAAACTGTTTTTT.

The chain is built from TRBV5-1 and TRBJ2-6; no reliable D call. CDR1 is SGHRS and CDR2 is YFSETQ in the germline V gene. Trimming stripped 0 bases from V and 0 bases from J, with 13 bases between. The CDR3 length is 18 residues. This CDR3 is CASSLESRPISGANVLTF. The CDR3 DNA follows: TGCGCCAGCAGCTTGGAGTCCCGACCGATCTCTGGGGCCAACGTCCTGACTTTC.

Many counts were recorded for this clonotype. The genes are TRBV11-3 and TRBJ1-2, with no clear D. Germline V gene data show CDR1 as SGHNT and CDR2 as YENEEA. CDR3 length: 13 residues. The V and J ends lost 2 bases and 8 bases respectively, with 12 bases between them. This CDR3 reads CASSLNVVRGYTF. CDR3 DNA: TGTGCCAGCAGCTTAAACGTGGTGCGGGGCTACACCTTC.